The rows below give T cell receptor beta chains drawn from one sample of a study of OX40 agonist ivuxolimab in advanced cancers. The data were produced by immunoSEQ multiplex PCR, yet TCRdb's version contains in-frame clones alone and is incomplete. The sample carries more than 45,000 clones, approximately 71% recorded once. The sequenced sample was CD4+ or CD8+ T cells sorted from blood, obtained in a trial of the OX40 agonist ivuxolimab. The receptor source for this set is an adult with an advanced solid tumor such as melanoma, head and neck, liver or kidney cancer. The conserved cysteine and the conserved F or W are not part of the CDR3 here. Each record gives: J gene, V gene, CDR3 protein.

TRBJ2-6	TRBV5-1	ASSAGGSGANVPT
TRBJ2-1	TRBV10-1	ASSERSPSSYNEQF
TRBJ1-1	TRBV6-5	ASSRGQALNTEAF
TRBJ2-2	TRBV19	ASSILMAGGNTGELF
TRBJ1-1	TRBV10-3	ATRDPAGTGGTEAF
TRBJ1-5	TRBV2	ASSEVNSNQPQH
TRBJ2-7	TRBV9	ASSKGTDPYEQY
TRBJ2-3	TRBV5-1	ASSLEDTQY
TRBJ2-2	TRBV27	ASSLRGLGTGELF
TRBJ1-1	TRBV7-3	ASSSREEGKAF
TRBJ1-4	TRBV19	ASSFRALEKLF
TRBJ1-1	TRBV7-6	ASNSPGSTEAF
TRBJ2-7	TRBV5-1	ASKVSVGQTKYEQY
TRBJ1-1	TRBV30	AWSVGVTEAF
TRBJ1-4	TRBV19	ASTKDPKGSGLF
TRBJ2-2	TRBV2	ASRVTSAGELF
TRBJ2-7	TRBV6-1	ASSEAWVAYEQY
TRBJ1-4	TRBV9	ASSLGTRQDGRKLF
TRBJ2-3	TRBV7-9	ASRLTGGRTDTQY
TRBJ2-2	TRBV9	ASSAEGGRAGELF
TRBJ2-5	TRBV28	ASSLITVAGYQETQY
TRBJ1-1	TRBV7-2	ASSSYRNTEAF
TRBJ1-6	TRBV27	ASSLFTGANSPLH
TRBJ1-2	TRBV5-1	ASSSGASNYGYT
TRBJ1-1	TRBV30	AWSAVTGRAF
TRBJ1-2	TRBV10-3	AITASGQGDGGYT
TRBJ2-7	TRBV6-6	ASRGRAYEQY
TRBJ2-5	TRBV19	ASSKSGREGQETQY
TRBJ2-5	TRBV28	ASNSGDMETQY
TRBJ2-1	TRBV4-2	ASSQGLQTPF
TRBJ2-5	TRBV28	ASKMGGAGGETQY
TRBJ2-1	TRBV9	ASSVEVGDRGFNEQF
TRBJ1-2	TRBV7-9	ASSLGQGAFGYT
TRBJ1-4	TRBV7-2	ASSSIPGTRTEKLF
TRBJ2-7	TRBV11-2	ASSLRGAVGY
TRBJ2-2	TRBV12-5	ASSPGGVGELF
TRBJ2-7	TRBV11-2	ASSVAPTSGRPEQY
TRBJ1-1	TRBV20-1	RTGGFEAF
TRBJ1-1	TRBV6-5	ASSARVSTEAF
TRBJ1-5	TRBV6-1	AIRDNNQPQH
TRBJ1-1	TRBV7-6	ASSLVMGGTEAF
TRBJ1-5	TRBV2	ASSDGGISQPQH
TRBJ1-2	TRBV27	ASRGQGYGYT
TRBJ2-3	TRBV6-5	ASSGIPGVDTQY
TRBJ2-3	TRBV6-1	ASSSGTGTDTQY
TRBJ1-6	TRBV6-6	ASSYSTIYSPLH
TRBJ1-1	TRBV5-4	ASSPGRKNTEAF
TRBJ2-3	TRBV5-1	ASSPSEGAAGTQY
TRBJ2-2	TRBV4-3	ASSQDGARGAGELF
TRBJ1-6	TRBV10-1	ASEERPNSPLH
TRBJ1-4	TRBV1	TSSQEGGQRNEKLF
TRBJ2-5	TRBV5-1	ASSQGTAQETQY
TRBJ2-7	TRBV7-6	ASSRGPAGVAYEQY
TRBJ1-2	TRBV11-3	ASSFEGARGYT
TRBJ1-3	TRBV4-1	ASSQVWVRGNTIY
TRBJ2-5	TRBV10-3	AAGGRDQETQY
TRBJ1-1	TRBV7-9	ASSLIRDGDEAF